This T cell receptor beta chain derives from a study of cytomegalovirus exposure and HLA in healthy donors. Remarks on this clone: What it binds is not known.

The CDR3 is 13 residues long. V lost 7 bases and J lost 4, with 11 bases in between. The germline V gene encodes CDR1 SNHLY and CDR2 FYNNEI. The assay was immunoSEQ multiplex PCR, and TCRdb's table has in-frame clones only and misses some. This table has 150,000 to 200,000 clones, roughly 91% appearing once. The donors were in the approximately 130-subject validation cohort; that cohort was separate from the roughly 620-subject first cohort. Overall study results and limits: A later analysis found first-cohort TCR clusters tended to co-occur in the 90 to 150 validation repertoires. According to the study, some 160 TCR beta chains were cytomegalovirus-associated. Specificity for CMV antigens was confirmed in vitro for a few of the CMV-associated chains.

This receptor was identified in a woman younger than 30 in good health and CMV-seropositive. Sequencing was performed on PBMCs. The V and J genes are TRBV2 and TRBJ1-5; no firm D call. CDR3 region: CASTITENQPQHF. The CDR3 bases are TGTGCCAGCACAATTACTGAGAATCAGCCCCAGCATTTT.